These 16 T cell receptor beta chains were all obtained from the same sample, sequenced in a study of ipilimumab plus nivolumab after autologous stem cell transplantation. Sequencing used immunoSEQ multiplex PCR; TCRdb keeps in-frame clones, though not all of them. This table has tens of thousands of clones, nearly 85% appearing once. The sample in question was PBMCs, obtained in a trial of ipilimumab plus nivolumab as post-transplant consolidation. The source is a male donor with diffuse large B-cell lymphoma.

The chain uses TRBV5-1 and TRBJ1-4; D is uncertain. This CDR3 spans 14 amino acids. Trimming cost V 3 bases and J 5 bases, with 11 bases left between them. Germline V gene data show CDR1 as SGHRS and CDR2 as YFSETQ. The CDR3 here is CASSSGRRNEKLFF. The CDR3 DNA reads TGCGCCAGCAGCTCGGGCAGGCGGAATGAAAAACTGTTTTTT.

This chain uses TRBV5-1 with TRBJ1-1; D is unresolved. This CDR3 spans 13 amino acids. The germline V gene encodes CDR1 SGHRS and CDR2 YFSETQ. V lost 4 bases to trimming and J lost 1 base, with 8 bases between them. The CDR3 DNA reads as TGCGCCAGCAGCCTTCAACAGAACACTGAAGCTTTCTTT. This gives the protein CASSLQQNTEAFF.

The gene calls are TRBV27 and TRBJ1-2; 8 bases align to TRBD1. The CDR3 totals 13 residues. CDR1 is MNHEY and CDR2 is SMNVEV in the germline V gene (reference sequence). J lost 13 bases, V lost 3 bases, and 10 bases had no gene match. The CDR3 DNA is TGTGCCAGCAGTTTCAAGGACAGGGAGATTGGCACCTTC. As protein: CASSFKDREIGTF.

V usage is TRBV5-5 and J usage is TRBJ2-5; 9 bases are shared with TRBD1. V lost 4 bases to trimming and J lost 1 base; unmatched junction nucleotides: 2. The germline V gene encodes CDR1 SGHKS and CDR2 YYEKEE (reference sequence). The CDR3 has 14 amino acids. CDR3 sequence (DNA): TGTGCCAGCAGCCCGGGACAGGGCCAAGAGACCCAGTACTTC. Its translation is CASSPGQGQETQYF.

This chain joins TRBV18 and TRBJ1-5, with no clear D. This CDR3 has 13 amino acids. Germline V gene sequence: CDR1 KGHSH, CDR2 LQKENI. V shed 6 bases and J shed 6 bases, with 12 bases lying between them. CDR3 amino acids: CASSPELTQPQHF. CDR3 DNA: TGTGCCAGCTCCCCGGAGCTTACTCAGCCCCAGCATTTT.

The rearrangement joins TRBV5-4 to TRBJ1-3; TRBD1 matches at 10 bases. There are 19 residues in the CDR3. V gave up 2 bases and J gave up 0 bases; unmatched junction bases: 11. Germline V gives CDR1 SGHNT, CDR2 YYREEE (reference sequence). DNA of the CDR3: TGTGCCAGCAGCTTACTGGGACAGGGGAACCATCTCTCTGGAAACACCATATATTTT. Residues: CASSLLGQGNHLSGNTIYF. Full variable domain (rest looked up from reference TRBV5-4 and TRBJ1-3): ETGVTQSPTHLIKTRGQQVTLRCSSQSGHNTVSWYQQALGQGPQFIFQYYREEENGRGNFPPRFSGLQFPNYSSELNVNALELDDSALYLCASSLLGQGNHLSGNTIYFGEGSWLTVV.

The J gene is TRBJ1-2, the V gene TRBV27; 10 nucleotides line up with TRBD1. The CDR3 spans 15 residues. Losses at the gene ends were 5 bases for V and 4 bases for J; bases not matched to a gene: 7. The germline V gene has CDR1 MNHEY and CDR2 SMNVEV (reference sequence). Here the CDR3 reads CASSTKDRGIYGYTF. CDR3 in DNA: TGTGCCAGCAGTACGAAGGACAGGGGGATCTATGGCTACACCTTC.

This chain uses TRBV10-1 with TRBJ2-2; the D gene is possibly TRBD1 (6 bases). CDR3 length: 14 residues. Germline V gene lookup returns CDR1 WNHNN and CDR2 SYGVQD (reference sequence). Between the trimmed V and J ends, which lost 11 bases and 2 bases, there was a span of 15 bases. The CDR3 DNA reads as TGCGCCGGCCGCCCAGGGGTAAACACCGGGGAGCTGTTTTTT. This translates into CAGRPGVNTGELFF.

The sample holds a few counts of this clone. The same CDR3 can be traced to other DNA sequences in this sample. This chain connects TRBV27 to TRBJ1-5, with 7 bases matching TRBD1. This CDR3 spans 14 amino acids. CDR1 is MNHEY, CDR2 SMNVEV, per germline (reference sequence). V gave up 2 bases and J gave up 6 bases; unmatched junction bases: 4. CDR3 nucleotides: TGTGCCAGCAGTTTAAGGGGGCGAAGTCAGCCCCAGCATTTT. This codes for CASSLRGRSQPQHF.

This clone was seen a few times. The V and J genes are TRBV6-6 and TRBJ1-6, with 9 bases fitting TRBD1. Per the germline V gene, CDR1 is MNHNY and CDR2 is SVGAGI (reference sequence). The CDR3 length is 15 residues. J was trimmed by 10 bases and V by 2 bases; bases with no gene match: 6. Here the CDR3 DNA reads TGTGCCAGCAGTTACAAGGGACAGGGTTGGTCACCCCTCCACTTT. Its protein product is CASSYKGQGWSPLHF.

The chain uses TRBV4-2 and TRBJ2-3, with TRBD2 matching 8 bases. V lost 3 bases to trimming and J lost 0 bases; unmatched junction nucleotides: 11. There are 18 residues in the CDR3. Germline V gene lookup returns CDR1 LGHNA and CDR2 YNFKEQ. The CDR3 here is CASSHGQASGLSTDTQYF. The DNA for the CDR3 is TGTGCCAGCAGCCATGGGCAGGCTAGCGGGTTAAGCACAGATACGCAGTATTTT.

CDR3 nucleotides: TGTGCCAGCAGCCAGGGACAGTCCTACGAGCAGTACTTC. It codes for CASSQGQSYEQYF. The genes are TRBV7-2 and TRBJ2-7; 7 nucleotides line up with TRBD1. Germline V gene data show CDR1 as SGHTA and CDR2 as FQGNSA. This CDR3 has 13 amino acids. The V gene end was trimmed by 5 bases and the J gene end by 1 base; junction bases not matched to a gene: 2.

A remark on this clone: The same CDR3 can be traced to other DNA sequences in this sample. The V call is TRBV6-5, the J call TRBJ2-1; D assignment may be TRBD1 or TRBD2 (5 bases each). Trimming took 0 bases from V and 9 from J, leaving 12 bases between them. The germline V gene has CDR1 MNHEY and CDR2 SVGAGI. The CDR3 has 14 residues. DNA for the CDR3: TGTGCCAGCAGTTACTCGACGGGAAGGGGTGAGCAGTTCTTC. Its translation: CASSYSTGRGEQFF.

The chain uses TRBV2 and TRBJ2-4; unclear D gene. The CDR3 length is 11 residues. Germline V gene lookup returns CDR1 SNHLY and CDR2 FYNNEI. V gave up 6 bases and J gave up 8 bases, with 8 bases separating them. CDR3 DNA: TGTGCCAGCAGGGGGTTCGACATTCAGTACTTC. Residues: CASRGFDIQYF.

This clone was seen a few times. The rearrangement joins TRBV14 to TRBJ2-5; D may match TRBD1 or TRBD2 (6 bases each). This CDR3 region has 16 residues. Germline-derived CDR1 and CDR2 are SGHDN and FVKESK. Trimming left V 0 bases short and J 0 bases short, with 11 bases between. CDR3 in amino acids: CASSQDLGGYQETQYF. The CDR3 coding sequence is TGTGCCAGCAGCCAAGATCTAGGGGGGTACCAAGAGACCCAGTACTTC.

V is TRBV19 and J is TRBJ2-7, with D possibly matching TRBD1 (5 bases). CDR1 and CDR2 from the germline V gene are LNHDA and SQIVND (reference sequence). CDR3 length: 14 residues. Trimming left V 3 bases short and J 0 bases short, with 9 bases between. The CDR3 bases are TGTGCCAGTAGTATGGGGCCGAGCTCCTACGAGCAGTACTTC. Its translation is CASSMGPSSYEQYF.